The 12 T cell receptor beta chains given below trace back to one sample, sequenced in a study of blood T cell repertoires in COVID-19. Measured with immunoSEQ multiplex PCR; TCRdb has only the in-frame clones, and not every one. Of tens of thousands of clones in the sample, roughly 91% were seen once. Sequenced: peripheral blood. Every receptor here comes from a man between 65 and 79 years old with active or convalescent COVID-19.

CDR3 nucleotides: TGTGCCAGCACCCAGGACAGGGTAAGTTATCAGTACTTC. Its translation: CASTQDRVSYQYF. The rearrangement links TRBV6-5 to TRBJ2-7; 8 bases fit TRBD1. Germline values: CDR1 MNHEY, CDR2 SVGAGI. Losses at the gene ends were 7 bases for V and 10 bases for J; bases not matched to a gene: 12. This CDR3 comprises 13 residues.

V gene TRBV11-3 combines with J gene TRBJ1-2, with D perhaps matching TRBD1 (5 bases). From germline, CDR1 is SGHNT and CDR2 YENEEA. Trimming left V 6 bases short and J 7 bases short, with 12 bases between. This CDR3 spans 12 amino acids. In nucleotides, the CDR3 is TGTGCCAGCAGTACAAGGGGATCTGGCTACACCTTC. Protein sequence: CASSTRGSGYTF.

The chain uses TRBV6-2 or TRBV6-3 and TRBJ1-2, with no clear D. The V gene's germline CDR1 is MNHEY and CDR2 SVGEGT. The ends were cut back, 0 bases at V and 6 bases at J, with 5 bases in the middle. The CDR3 contains 12 residues. CDR3 sequence reads: CASSYSSHGYTF. The CDR3 DNA reads TGTGCCAGCAGTTACTCGAGTCATGGCTACACCTTC.

The CDR3 sequence is CASSPIGRAVRRTNEQFF. CDR3 nucleotide sequence: TGTGCCAGCAGCCCAATAGGACGAGCTGTAAGGAGGACCAATGAGCAGTTCTTC. This rearrangement joins TRBV7-2 to TRBJ2-1; D is possibly TRBD2 (5 bases). Germline loops: CDR1 SGHTA, CDR2 FQGNSA. V lost 5 bases, J lost 6 bases, and 26 bases lay in between. The CDR3 is made up of 18 amino acids. Combining the CDR3 with reference TRBV7-2 and TRBJ2-1 gives the whole variable domain GAGVSQSPSNKVTEKGKDVELRCDPISGHTALYWYRQSLGQGLEFLIYFQGNSAPDKSGLPSDRFSAERTGGSVSTLTIQRTQQEDSAVYLCASSPIGRAVRRTNEQFFGPGTRLTVL.

The chain links TRBV19 to TRBJ1-4; 9 bases align to TRBD1. This CDR3 is 16 amino acids long. The germline V gene has CDR1 LNHDA and CDR2 SQIVND (reference sequence). V was pared by 5 bases and J by 6 bases, with 10 bases of the junction left unmatched. DNA of the CDR3: TGTGCCAGTAGTTCCTTACAGGGGGCCGCGGATGAAAAACTGTTTTTT. Translating gives CASSSLQGAADEKLFF.

The chain uses TRBV7-2 and TRBJ1-1; possible D gene TRBD1, 6 bases. Between the trimmed V and J ends, which lost 2 bases and 1 base, there was a span of 11 bases. The V gene's germline CDR1 is SGHTA and CDR2 FQGNSA. The CDR3 runs to 15 residues. The CDR3 DNA reads as TGTGCCAGCAGCTTATCAACGACAGGGAACACTGAAGCTTTCTTT. Translated, it gives CASSLSTTGNTEAFF.

This rearrangement joins TRBV7-9 to TRBJ2-7; tentative D call: TRBD2 (6 bases). CDR3 length equals 14 residues. Per germline, CDR1 SEHNR and CDR2 FQNEAQ (reference sequence). With 4 bases removed from V and 4 bases from J, the gap between germline ends came to 14 bases. The CDR3 sequence is CASSWGTASYEQYF. In DNA form, the CDR3 reads TGTGCCAGCAGCTGGGGGACTGCTTCTTACGAGCAGTACTTC. Together with reference TRBV7-9 and TRBJ2-7, the CDR3 gives the full variable domain: DTGVSQNPRHKITKRGQNVTFRCDPISEHNRLYWYRQTLGQGPEFLTYFQNEAQLEKSRLLSDRFSAERPKGSFSTLEIQRTEQGDSAMYLCASSWGTASYEQYFGPGTRLTVT.

The chain links TRBV5-1 to TRBJ2-7, with 11 bases lining up with TRBD1. The V and J ends lost 5 bases and 7 bases, in that order; junction bases with no gene match: 8. CDR1 and CDR2 (germline): SGHRS, YFSETQ. The CDR3 consists of 14 residues. This CDR3 is CASRAGTGGGEQYF. The CDR3 region has the DNA TGCGCCAGCAGGGCCGGGACAGGGGGAGGGGAGCAGTACTTC.

V gene TRBV28 combines with J gene TRBJ2-3, with 9 bases identical to TRBD1. Per germline, CDR1 MDHEN and CDR2 SYDVKM. There are 16 residues in the CDR3. The V gene end was trimmed by 7 bases and the J gene end by 0 bases; junction bases not matched to a gene: 8. This CDR3 reads CASTFLGQGSTDTQYF. CDR3 DNA: TGTGCCAGCACTTTTTTGGGACAGGGAAGCACAGATACGCAGTATTTT.

The V call is TRBV3-1 (or the pseudogene TRBV3-2), the J call TRBJ2-7, with 8 bases aligning to TRBD1. The ends lost 4 bases at V and 4 bases at J; junction bases unmatched: 9. The CDR3 covers 15 residues. The germline gives CDR1 LGHDT, CDR2 YNNKEL (reference sequence). In DNA form, the CDR3 reads TGTGCCAGCAGCCCGGCAGGGGGCGTGAAATACGAGCAGTACTTC. Encoded protein: CASSPAGGVKYEQYF.

The J gene is TRBJ1-2, the V gene TRBV5-4; tentative D call: TRBD1 (6 bases). The CDR3 extends over 14 amino acids. Trimming shortened V by 0 bases and J by 5 bases, and 11 bases separated the two germline ends. The germline CDR1 and CDR2 sequences are SGHNT and YYREEE (reference sequence). CDR3 protein: CASSLGTGLYGYTF. The CDR3 nucleotides are TGTGCCAGCAGCTTGGGTACAGGGCTTTATGGCTACACCTTC.

V gene TRBV3-1 (or the pseudogene TRBV3-2) combines with J gene TRBJ1-4; 10 bases are a match to TRBD1. There are 15 residues in the CDR3. J was trimmed by 10 bases and V by 1 base; bases with no gene match: 6. The V gene's germline CDR1 is LGHDT and CDR2 YNNKEL (reference sequence). DNA for the CDR3: TGTGCCAGCAGCCAAGGAGGGACAGGGGTTGTAAAACTGTTTTTT. Its protein is CASSQGGTGVVKLFF.